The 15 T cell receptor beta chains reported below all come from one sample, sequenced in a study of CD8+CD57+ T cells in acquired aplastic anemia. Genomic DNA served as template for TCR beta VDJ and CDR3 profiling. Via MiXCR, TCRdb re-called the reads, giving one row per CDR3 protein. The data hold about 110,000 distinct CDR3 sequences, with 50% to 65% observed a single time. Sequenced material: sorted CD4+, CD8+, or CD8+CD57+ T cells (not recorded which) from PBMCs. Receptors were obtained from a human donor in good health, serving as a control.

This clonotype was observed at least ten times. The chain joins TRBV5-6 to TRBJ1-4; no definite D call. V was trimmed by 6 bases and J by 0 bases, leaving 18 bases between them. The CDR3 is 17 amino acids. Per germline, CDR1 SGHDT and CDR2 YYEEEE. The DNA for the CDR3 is TGTGCCAGCAAAAAGGAGTTCACGACTGCAACTAATGAAAAACTGTTTTTT. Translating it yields CASKKEFTTATNEKLFF.

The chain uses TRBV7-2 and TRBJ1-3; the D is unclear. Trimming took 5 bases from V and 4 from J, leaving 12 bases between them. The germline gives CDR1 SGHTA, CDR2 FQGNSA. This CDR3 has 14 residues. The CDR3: CASSLKSSGNTIYF. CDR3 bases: TGTGCCAGCAGCCTCAAGAGTTCCGGAAACACCATATATTTT.

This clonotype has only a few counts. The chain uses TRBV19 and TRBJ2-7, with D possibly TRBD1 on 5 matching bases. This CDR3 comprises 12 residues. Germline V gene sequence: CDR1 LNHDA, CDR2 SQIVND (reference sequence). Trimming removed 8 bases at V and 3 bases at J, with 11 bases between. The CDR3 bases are TGTGCCAGTGGGGTAAGGGGCTACGAGCAGTACTTC. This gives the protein CASGVRGYEQYF.

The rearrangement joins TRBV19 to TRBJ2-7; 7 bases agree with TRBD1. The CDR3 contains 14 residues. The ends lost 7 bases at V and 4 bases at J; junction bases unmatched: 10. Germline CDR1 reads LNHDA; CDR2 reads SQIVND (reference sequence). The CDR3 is CASKPQGPGYEQYF. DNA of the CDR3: TGTGCCAGTAAACCACAGGGGCCAGGGTACGAGCAGTACTTC.

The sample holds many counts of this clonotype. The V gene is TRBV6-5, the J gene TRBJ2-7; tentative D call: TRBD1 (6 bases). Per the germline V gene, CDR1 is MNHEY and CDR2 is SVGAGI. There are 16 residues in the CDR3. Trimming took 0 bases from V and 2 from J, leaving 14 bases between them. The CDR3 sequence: CASSYSTGLTTYEQYF. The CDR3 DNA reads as TGTGCCAGCAGTTACTCGACAGGTTTAACGACCTACGAGCAGTACTTC.

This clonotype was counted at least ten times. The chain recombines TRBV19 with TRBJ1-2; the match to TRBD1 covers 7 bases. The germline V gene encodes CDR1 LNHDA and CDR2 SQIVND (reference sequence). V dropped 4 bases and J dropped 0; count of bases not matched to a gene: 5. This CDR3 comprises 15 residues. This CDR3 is CASSTYRGANYGYTF. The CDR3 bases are TGTGCCAGTAGTACCTACAGGGGTGCTAACTATGGCTACACCTTC.

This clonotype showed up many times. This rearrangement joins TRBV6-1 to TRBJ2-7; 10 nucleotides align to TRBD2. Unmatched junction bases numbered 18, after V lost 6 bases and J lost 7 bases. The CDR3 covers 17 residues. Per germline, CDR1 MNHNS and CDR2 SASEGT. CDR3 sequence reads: CASSPSLRLAGALEQYF. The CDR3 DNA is TGTGCCAGCAGCCCTTCCTTAAGACTAGCGGGTGCCTTGGAGCAGTACTTC.

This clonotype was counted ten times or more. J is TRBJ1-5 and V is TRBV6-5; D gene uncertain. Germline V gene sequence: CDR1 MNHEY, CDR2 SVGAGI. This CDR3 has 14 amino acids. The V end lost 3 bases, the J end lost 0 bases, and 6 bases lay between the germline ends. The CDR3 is CASSYGYSNQPQHF. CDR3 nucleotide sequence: TGTGCCAGCAGTTATGGATATAGCAATCAGCCCCAGCATTTT.

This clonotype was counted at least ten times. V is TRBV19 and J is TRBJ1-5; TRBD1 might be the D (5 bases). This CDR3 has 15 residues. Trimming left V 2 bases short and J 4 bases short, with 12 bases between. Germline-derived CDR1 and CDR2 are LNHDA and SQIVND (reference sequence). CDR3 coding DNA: TGTGCCAGTAGTATAACGGTTGCAGGGAATCAGCCCCAGCATTTT. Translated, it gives CASSITVAGNQPQHF.

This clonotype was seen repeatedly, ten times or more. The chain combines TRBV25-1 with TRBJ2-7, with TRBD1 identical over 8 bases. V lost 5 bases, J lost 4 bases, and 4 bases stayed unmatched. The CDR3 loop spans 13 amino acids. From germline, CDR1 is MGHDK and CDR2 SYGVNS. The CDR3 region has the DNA TGTGCCAGCAGTAAGACAGGGGCTTACGAGCAGTACTTC. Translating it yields CASSKTGAYEQYF.

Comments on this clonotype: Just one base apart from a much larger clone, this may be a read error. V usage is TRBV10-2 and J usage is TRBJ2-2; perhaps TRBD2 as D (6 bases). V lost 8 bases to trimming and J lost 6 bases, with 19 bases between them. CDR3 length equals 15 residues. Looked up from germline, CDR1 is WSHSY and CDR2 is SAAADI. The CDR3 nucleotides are TGCGCCAGCCGGTCCGCGGACTATAACGCCGGGGAGCTGTTTTTT. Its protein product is CASRSADYNAGELFF.

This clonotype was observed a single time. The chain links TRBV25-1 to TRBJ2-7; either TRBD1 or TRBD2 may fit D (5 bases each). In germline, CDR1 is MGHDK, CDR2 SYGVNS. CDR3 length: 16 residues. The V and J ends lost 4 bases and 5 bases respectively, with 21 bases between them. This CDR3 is CASSGGCWGIKNEQYF. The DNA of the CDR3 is TGTGCCAGCAGTGGGGGCTGCTGGGGGATCAAAAACGAGCAGTACTTC.

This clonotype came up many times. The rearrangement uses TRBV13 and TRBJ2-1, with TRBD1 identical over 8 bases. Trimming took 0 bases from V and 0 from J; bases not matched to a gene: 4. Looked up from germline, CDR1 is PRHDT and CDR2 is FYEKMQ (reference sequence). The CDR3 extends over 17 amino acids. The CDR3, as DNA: TGTGCCAGCAGCTTAGGAGGACAGGGCGGCTCCTACAATGAGCAGTTCTTC. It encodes CASSLGGQGGSYNEQFF.

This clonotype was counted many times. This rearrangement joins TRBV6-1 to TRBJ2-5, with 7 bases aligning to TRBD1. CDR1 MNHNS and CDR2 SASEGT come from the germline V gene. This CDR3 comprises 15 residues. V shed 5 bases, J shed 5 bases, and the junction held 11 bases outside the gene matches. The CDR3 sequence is CASSKEGQVGETQYF. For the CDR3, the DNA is TGTGCCAGCAGTAAAGAAGGACAGGTCGGGGAGACCCAGTACTTC.

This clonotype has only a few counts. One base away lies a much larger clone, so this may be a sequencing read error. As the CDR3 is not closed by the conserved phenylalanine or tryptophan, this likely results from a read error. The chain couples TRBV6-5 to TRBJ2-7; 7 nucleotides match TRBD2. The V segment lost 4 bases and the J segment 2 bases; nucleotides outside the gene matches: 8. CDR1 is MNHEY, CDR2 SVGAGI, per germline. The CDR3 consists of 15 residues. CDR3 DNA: TGTGCCAGCAGTTTAACTAGGGGAGGGACCTACGAGCAGTACCTC. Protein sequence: CASSLTRGGTYEQYL.